This T cell receptor beta chain was identified during a study of identical twins. TCRdb recomputed calls from the 5' RACE reads with MiXCR, one row per CDR3 protein. The sample yields 430,000 or so distinct CDR3 sequences, 20% to 30% seen once. Study-wide results and limits: Cross-sectional statistics underpinned the conclusions; the same donors were not followed. Fewer insertions were carried by abundant cord blood beta clonotypes, but none was seen in memory repertoires.

This CDR3 region has 17 residues. Germline CDR1 reads MNHEY; CDR2 reads SVGEGT. Trimming took 4 bases from V and 7 from J; bases not matched to a gene: 10. On this clonotype: The target antigen is unknown.

The sample also formed part of further work on T cells expressing NK-cell markers. That paper adds: Each TCR beta repertoire originated in sorted T cells that were CD3+CD56+NKG2C+, CD3+CD56+NKG2C- or CD3+CD56-NKG2C+. It was still unclear whether expanded NKG2C+ T cell clones were HCMV specific.

Sequencing was performed on CD4+ T cells sorted from blood. The genes are TRBV6-2 or TRBV6-3 and TRBJ2-1, with 13 bases matching TRBD2. The sequence came from a woman aged 18-30 years in good health. The CDR3 is CASSSLRTSGSRNEQFF. In nucleotides, the CDR3 is TGTGCCAGCAGTTCCCTACGGACTAGCGGGAGCAGGAATGAGCAGTTCTTC.